The source of this T cell receptor beta chain is a study of cytomegalovirus exposure and HLA in healthy donors. Of note for this clone: The antigen is not known.

Study-wide results and caveats: Testing in vitro showed a few CMV-associated chains specific for CMV antigens. It was taken for granted in presence/absence analyses that sequencing depth across donors was roughly uniform.

It was with 60 Vbeta and 13 Jbeta primers that the PCR ran. Profiled with immunoSEQ multiplex PCR; TCRdb holds only in-frame clones, not every one. The sample lists roughly 180,000 clones, roughly 73% seen once, with about 8% in the top ten. Sequences were obtained from PBMCs. This TCR was sampled from a woman in her thirties or forties in good health and CMV-seropositive.

For the CDR3, the DNA is TGCAGCGTTGGGGTAGCGACGAGGAGTGAGCAGTTCTTC. This encodes CSVGVATRSEQFF. J is TRBJ2-1 and V is TRBV29-1; weak D call: TRBD2 (5 bases). The V gene's germline CDR1 is SQVTM and CDR2 ANQGSEA. The CDR3 extends over 13 amino acids. The V end lost 4 bases, the J end lost 9 bases, and 16 bases lay between the germline ends.